This passage covers 13 T cell receptor beta chains from one sample sequenced in a study of long-term antiretroviral therapy in people with HIV. An immunoSEQ assay, version v3.0, was performed at survey level. Only in-frame clones appear in the TCRdb table, and some are missing; sequencing was by immunoSEQ multiplex PCR. The sample lists over 40,000 clones, roughly 95% occurring once. The source was unsorted PBMCs, collected 3.7 years after starting antiretroviral therapy. The receptors were sampled from a woman aged 50 to 60 with HIV.

This clone was detected only once. The gene calls are TRBV10-3 and TRBJ2-3, with D possibly called TRBD1 or TRBD2 (7 bases each). The V end was cut by 7 bases, the J end by 6 bases, with 26 bases between. CDR3 length: 17 residues. Germline V CDR1 and CDR2: ENHRY, SYGVKD. CDR3 DNA: TGTGCCATCAACCCGGGGAGGGGGCCTTACTCACGGGATACGCAGTATTTT. It specifies CAINPGRGPYSRDTQYF.

The chain uses TRBV5-6 and TRBJ1-1; D is unresolved. Trimming left V 4 bases short and J 0 bases short, with 19 bases between. The CDR3 has 17 residues. Germline CDR1 is SGHDT and CDR2 is YYEEEE. The CDR3 DNA is TGTGCCAGCAGCCCGCGTCTGGCGCGTCCCTTGAACACTGAAGCTTTCTTT. Protein sequence: CASSPRLARPLNTEAFF. The full variable domain, completed using reference TRBV5-6 and TRBJ1-1, is DAGVTQSPTHLIKTRGQQVTLRCSPKSGHDTVSWYQQALGQGPQFIFQYYEEEERQRGNFPDRFSGHQFPNYSSELNVNALLLGDSALYLCASSPRLARPLNTEAFFGQGTRLTVV.

V and J are TRBV9 and TRBJ1-3, with D hard to call. The CDR3 is made up of 13 amino acids. V gave up 4 bases and J gave up 9 bases, with 14 bases separating them. Germline V gene lookup returns CDR1 SGDLS and CDR2 YYNGEE. This CDR3 is CASSQELKGTIYF. The CDR3 DNA follows: TGTGCCAGCAGCCAAGAGTTAAAGGGCACCATATATTTT.

The chain combines TRBV4-2 with TRBJ2-3; D assignment may be TRBD1 or TRBD2 (5 bases each). The CDR3 runs 17 residues. V shed 1 base and J shed 7 bases, with 21 bases lying between them. The germline gives CDR1 LGHNA, CDR2 YNFKEQ. Here the CDR3 reads CASSQVGEGQGGHTQYF. The CDR3 DNA reads TGTGCCAGCAGCCAAGTGGGTGAGGGCCAGGGTGGGCATACGCAGTATTTT.

The J gene is TRBJ1-2, the V gene TRBV5-4, with D possibly TRBD1 on 5 matching bases. The CDR3 consists of 14 residues. Germline V gene lookup returns CDR1 SGHNT and CDR2 YYREEE (reference sequence). Trimming cost V 3 bases and J 4 bases, with 13 bases left between them. CDR3 DNA: TGTGCCAGCAGCTCCGGCAGGGAGACCTATGGCTACACCTTC. Amino acid sequence: CASSSGRETYGYTF.

The chain is built from TRBV5-1 and TRBJ2-3; the match to TRBD2 covers 13 bases. The V segment lost 4 bases and the J segment 0 bases; nucleotides outside the gene matches: 8. This CDR3 has 18 amino acids. The germline V gene encodes CDR1 SGHRS and CDR2 YFSETQ. The CDR3 spells CASSTRTSGGKSTDTQYF. The CDR3 DNA sequence: TGCGCCAGCAGCACCCGGACTAGCGGGGGAAAAAGCACAGATACGCAGTATTTT.

The chain couples TRBV2 to TRBJ1-6; a weak D match, TRBD1 (6 bases). The V end was cut by 4 bases, the J end by 7 bases, with 8 bases between. This CDR3 comprises 13 residues. Germline CDR1 is SNHLY and CDR2 is FYNNEI. CDR3 amino acids: CASSGQENSPLHF. CDR3 sequence (DNA): TGTGCCAGCAGTGGACAGGAGAATTCACCCCTCCACTTT. Filled out from reference TRBV2 and TRBJ1-6, the complete variable domain reads EPEVTQTPSHQVTQMGQEVILRCVPISNHLYFYWYRQILGQKVEFLVSFYNNEISEKSEIFDDQFSVERPDGSNFTLKIRSTKLEDSAMYFCASSGQENSPLHFGNGTRLTVT.

The chain has TRBV4-2 and TRBJ1-6; 8 nucleotides match TRBD1. The V gene's germline CDR1 is LGHNA and CDR2 YNFKEQ. This CDR3 has 16 residues. The junction had 9 bases not matched to a gene; V was cut back by 4 bases and J by 7 bases. CDR3 in amino acids: CASSPGGGQGNSPLHF. In nucleotides, the CDR3 is TGTGCCAGCAGCCCGGGGGGAGGACAGGGAAATTCACCCCTCCACTTT.

The chain is built from TRBV2 and TRBJ2-2; D could derive from TRBD1 or TRBD2 (7 bases each). Trimming removed 4 bases at V and 5 bases at J, with 17 bases between. The CDR3 runs 16 residues. CDR1 and CDR2 (germline): SNHLY, FYNNEI. As DNA, the CDR3 is TGTGCCAGCAGTGCCGTGGCAGGGGGAGGGACCGGGGAGCTGTTTTTT. This translates into CASSAVAGGGTGELFF.

This clone was seen a single time. The V call is TRBV7-8, the J call TRBJ1-5; 9 nucleotides align to TRBD1. This CDR3 region has 18 residues. With V trimmed by 5 bases and J by 3 bases, 14 bases remained unmatched. Germline V lookup: CDR1 SGHVS, CDR2 FQNEAQ. This CDR3 reads CASSGAGTGTRYNQPQHF. For the CDR3, the DNA is TGTGCCAGCAGCGGCGCCGGGACAGGGACCCGTTACAATCAGCCCCAGCATTTT.

The chain links TRBV30 to TRBJ1-1; D perhaps matches TRBD1 (5 bases). Trimming removed 3 bases at V and 11 bases at J, with 10 bases between. The CDR3 has 10 residues. Germline loops: CDR1 GTSNPN, CDR2 SVGIG (reference sequence). CDR3 protein: CAWSREAAFF. The DNA of the CDR3 is TGTGCCTGGAGCAGGGAAGCGGCTTTCTTT.

This chain links TRBV4-2 with TRBJ2-1, with a weak D call TRBD2 (6 bases). The germline V and J ends were trimmed by 0 bases and 5 bases, with 17 bases remaining between them. The CDR3 contains 17 residues. Germline loops: CDR1 LGHNA, CDR2 YNFKEQ. CDR3 sequence reads: CASSQDLAAVLNNEQFF. The CDR3 DNA sequence: TGTGCCAGCAGCCAAGATTTAGCGGCGGTCCTCAACAATGAGCAGTTCTTC.

The rearrangement uses TRBV6-5 and TRBJ2-3; the D gene could be TRBD1 or TRBD2 (5 bases each). CDR1 and CDR2 from the germline V gene are MNHEY and SVGAGI. V was shortened by 0 bases and J by 4 bases, with 14 bases between the two germline ends. The CDR3 has 16 residues. The CDR3 nucleotides are TGTGCCAGCAGTTACTCGGGCCGGGGCCCCCCAGATACGCAGTATTTT. It encodes CASSYSGRGPPDTQYF.